Listed here are 27 T cell receptor beta chains from one sample, sequenced in a study of vaccination effects on CD4 cells after COVID-19. No antigen is known for these receptors. Antigen-specific CD4+ T cells were expanded (with viral peptide pools) by the ViraFEST assay ahead of sequencing. Cultured cells yielded isolated CD4+ T cells after less than 11 days. Prior SARS-CoV-2 infection was absent in the vaccine recipients, as shown by negative nucleocapsid antibodies. Profiled with immunoSEQ multiplex PCR; TCRdb holds only in-frame clones, not every one. The table shows roughly 75,000 clones, with 65% to 85% occurring only once. This material consisted of CD4+ T cells from PBMCs cultured with HCoV-OC43 spike peptides, taken before COVID-19 vaccination. Subset in this sample: HCoV-OC43 spike overlapping peptide pool stimulation. The receptors derive from a human donor who received a COVID-19 vaccine.

This chain connects TRBV5-1 to TRBJ1-3; D gene unclear. The CDR3 sequence is 13 residues long. Germline-derived CDR1 and CDR2 are SGHRS and YFSETQ. The V gene lost 0 bases and the J gene lost 7 bases, with 8 bases spanning the gap. The CDR3 coding sequence is TGCGCCAGCAGCTTGGGAGGGAGGAACACCATATATTTT. Residues: CASSLGGRNTIYF.

The chain couples TRBV10-3 to TRBJ1-5; D remains ambiguous. CDR3 length: 14 residues. With 2 bases removed from V and 1 base from J, the gap between germline ends came to 6 bases. Per the germline V gene, CDR1 is ENHRY and CDR2 is SYGVKD. The CDR3 spells CAISEVDSNQPQHF. The CDR3 region has the DNA TGTGCCATCAGTGAGGTGGACAGCAATCAGCCCCAGCATTTT.

The chain recombines TRBV6-1 with TRBJ1-2; no firm D call. The V end was cut by 0 bases, the J end by 7 bases, with 21 bases between. The germline V gene encodes CDR1 MNHNS and CDR2 SASEGT. The length of the CDR3 is 17 residues. The CDR3 coding sequence is TGTGCCAGCAGTGAAGCGCTTCTTGTCGGGGAAAGTCGTGGCTACACCTTC. This sequence encodes CASSEALLVGESRGYTF.

The chain couples TRBV5-1 to TRBJ2-1; the D is unclear. The CDR3 totals 13 residues. V was clipped by 0 bases and J by 9 bases, with 10 bases between them. CDR1 and CDR2 from the germline V gene are SGHRS and YFSETQ. DNA of the CDR3: TGCGCCAGCAGCTTGGACCGCTGGGGTGAGCAGTTCTTC. It translates to CASSLDRWGEQFF.

The V gene is TRBV19, the J gene TRBJ1-5; D is uncertain. The CDR3 is 13 residues long. V lost 5 bases to trimming and J lost 5 bases, with 10 bases between them. Germline loops: CDR1 LNHDA, CDR2 SQIVND (reference sequence). CDR3 region: CASSGQWDQPQHF. Written as DNA, the CDR3 is TGTGCCAGTAGTGGTCAATGGGATCAGCCCCAGCATTTT.

The chain combines TRBV29-1 with TRBJ1-2, with a weak D call TRBD1 (5 bases). The V end lost 7 bases, the J end lost 5 bases, and 23 bases lay between the germline ends. CDR3 length equals 15 residues. Per germline, CDR1 SQVTM and CDR2 ANQGSEA. In DNA form, the CDR3 reads TGCAGCGCCATGACGGGGCAGAATAGGGATTATGGCTACACCTTC. Its protein is CSAMTGQNRDYGYTF.

The chain uses TRBV6-5 and TRBJ1-1; no firm D call. The CDR3 sequence is 14 residues long. Trimming stripped 0 bases from V and 8 bases from J, with 13 bases between. Germline V gene sequence: CDR1 MNHEY, CDR2 SVGAGI. CDR3 coding DNA: TGTGCCAGCAGTTACTCCCTCGGCCAAGCAGAAGCTTTCTTT. This encodes CASSYSLGQAEAFF.

The genes are TRBV14 and TRBJ1-5; D uncertain. Trimming removed 3 bases from V and 3 bases from J, with 6 bases in between. Germline CDR1 reads SGHDN; CDR2 reads FVKESK. This CDR3 has 13 amino acids. CDR3 nucleotides: TGTGCCAGCAGCCAGCAGCACAATCAGCCCCAGCATTTT. This translates into CASSQQHNQPQHF.

The sample holds one count of this clone. The chain combines TRBV21-1 with TRBJ2-5; no DNA check was done on the table's D call, TRBD1. TRBV21-1 is a documented pseudogene. This CDR3 is 16 amino acids long. The CDR3 region is CASSAPRQGGGRTQYF. CDR3 nucleotide sequence: TGTGCCAGCAGCGCTCCCCGACAGGGGGGAGGACGGACCCAGTACTTC.

This clone was seen a handful of times. The chain links TRBV6-6 to TRBJ1-2, with unresolved D. The V and J ends lost 7 bases and 8 bases respectively, with 11 bases between them. Germline V gene lookup returns CDR1 MNHNY and CDR2 SVGAGI (reference sequence). CDR3 length: 11 residues. As DNA, the CDR3 is TGTGCCAGCATTATGGGTGGCGGCTACACCTTC. Protein product: CASIMGGGYTF.

The chain has TRBV29-1 and TRBJ2-7, with D possibly TRBD1 on 7 matching bases. Trimming shortened V by 6 bases and J by 6 bases, and 15 bases separated the two germline ends. CDR1 and CDR2 (germline): SQVTM, ANQGSEA. The CDR3 extends over 12 amino acids. CDR3 sequence reads: CSVQNQGGEQYV. The CDR3 DNA reads as TGCAGCGTACAAAACCAGGGGGGCGAGCAGTACGTC.

This clone was seen a few times. The J gene is TRBJ2-5, the V gene TRBV5-1; D remains unclear. The CDR3 loop spans 13 amino acids. Between the trimmed V and J ends, which lost 2 bases and 5 bases, there was a span of 10 bases. Germline V gene data show CDR1 as SGHRS and CDR2 as YFSETQ. CDR3 DNA sequence: TGCGCCAGCAGCTTCACCGCCCAGGAGACCCAGTACTTC. It specifies CASSFTAQETQYF.

The rearrangement uses TRBV5-1 and TRBJ2-5, with 13 bases matching TRBD2. The CDR3 sequence is 15 residues long. Germline values: CDR1 SGHRS, CDR2 YFSETQ. The V segment lost 9 bases and the J segment 4 bases; nucleotides outside the gene matches: 9. CDR3 sequence reads: CATTTSGGARETQYF. The DNA of the CDR3 is TGCGCCACCACCACTAGCGGGGGGGCCCGAGAGACCCAGTACTTC.

V gene TRBV7-2 combines with J gene TRBJ1-4; the D is unclear. CDR1 is SGHTA and CDR2 is FQGNSA in the germline V gene. Trimming removed 2 bases at V and 7 bases at J, with 11 bases between. The CDR3 is 14 residues long. This CDR3 is CASSLLMLGEKLFF. CDR3 DNA: TGTGCCAGCAGCTTATTGATGCTCGGTGAAAAACTGTTTTTT. The variable domain in full, with the rest retrieved from reference TRBV7-2 and TRBJ1-4, is GAGVSQSPSNKVTEKGKDVELRCDPISGHTALYWYRQSLGQGLEFLIYFQGNSAPDKSGLPSDRFSAERTGGSVSTLTIQRTQQEDSAVYLCASSLLMLGEKLFFGSGTQLSVL.

The chain has TRBV3-1 (or the pseudogene TRBV3-2) and TRBJ1-3, with 7 bases identical to TRBD1. Germline V CDR1 and CDR2: LGHDT, YNNKEL (reference sequence). The CDR3 extends over 15 amino acids. V trimming: 5 bases; J trimming: 2 bases; junction bases outside the gene matches: 6. The CDR3 DNA is TGTGCCAGCAGCAAAGGTGGGACAGCTGGAAACACCATATATTTT. This encodes CASSKGGTAGNTIYF.

This chain links TRBV2 with TRBJ2-1; a possible D gene is TRBD2 (7 bases). The germline gives CDR1 SNHLY, CDR2 FYNNEI. V lost 6 bases and J lost 10, with 13 bases in between. The CDR3 runs 12 residues. DNA of the CDR3: TGTGCCAGCAGAATACAGGGAGGGGAGCAGTTCTTC. Encoded protein: CASRIQGGEQFF.

V usage is TRBV5-1 and J usage is TRBJ2-7, with a weak D call TRBD2 (6 bases). Per germline, CDR1 SGHRS and CDR2 YFSETQ. This CDR3 is 15 amino acids long. Trimming shortened V by 0 bases and J by 4 bases, and 14 bases separated the two germline ends. In DNA, the CDR3 is TGCGCCAGCAGCTTGGTTGGGGGGAGTCTGTACGAGCAGTACGTC. Amino acids: CASSLVGGSLYEQYV.

This clone came up a few times. V gene TRBV9 combines with J gene TRBJ1-2; D not certain. The CDR3 runs 14 residues. V was shortened by 2 bases and J by 0 bases, with 8 bases between the two germline ends. Germline CDR1 reads SGDLS; CDR2 reads YYNGEE. The CDR3 reads CASSVEATNYGYTF. In DNA form, the CDR3 reads TGTGCCAGCAGCGTGGAGGCCACTAACTATGGCTACACCTTC.

The chain joins TRBV5-1 to TRBJ1-3; D gene ambiguous. Per the germline V gene, CDR1 is SGHRS and CDR2 is YFSETQ. The germline V and J ends were trimmed by 0 bases and 2 bases, with 9 bases remaining between them. CDR3 length: 15 amino acids. The CDR3 loop is CASSLASGTGNTIYF. The CDR3 bases are TGCGCCAGCAGCTTGGCCTCGGGCACTGGAAACACCATATATTTT.

The chain joins TRBV6-5 to TRBJ1-5; 9 bases are a match to TRBD1. V trimming: 8 bases; J trimming: 6 bases; junction bases outside the gene matches: 11. Looked up from germline, CDR1 is MNHEY and CDR2 is SVGAGI. There are 15 residues in the CDR3. CDR3 bases: TGTGCCAGCGCACCCGGGACAGGGTCTACTCAGCCCCAGCATTTT. It translates to CASAPGTGSTQPQHF.

V usage is TRBV27 and J usage is TRBJ2-5; D is unclear. The CDR3 loop spans 12 amino acids. Trimming removed 6 bases at V and 5 bases at J, with 10 bases between. The germline V gene encodes CDR1 MNHEY and CDR2 SMNVEV (reference sequence). The chain's CDR3 is CASSTPGETQYF. The CDR3 region has the DNA TGTGCCAGCAGCACCCCCGGGGAGACCCAGTACTTC.

This chain uses TRBV11-2 with TRBJ2-2; maybe TRBD1 (6 bases). This CDR3 spans 17 amino acids. From germline, CDR1 is SGHAT and CDR2 FQNNGV. Trimming left V 4 bases short and J 4 bases short, with 19 bases between. The DNA for the CDR3 is TGTGCCAGCAGCTCAGGCCTGGGGGCCGGTTTCACCGGGGAGCTGTTTTTT. This codes for CASSSGLGAGFTGELFF.

This chain links TRBV3-1 (or the pseudogene TRBV3-2) with TRBJ1-1, with D unclear. This CDR3 spans 15 amino acids. CDR1 and CDR2 (germline): LGHDT, YNNKEL (reference sequence). V was shortened by 4 bases and J by 3 bases, with 15 bases between the two germline ends. Written as DNA, the CDR3 is TGTGCCAGCAGCCCATCGACATCATCCGACACTGAAGCTTTCTTT. This codes for CASSPSTSSDTEAFF.

The chain carries TRBV7-9 and TRBJ2-2; 8 bases are shared with TRBD2. Unmatched junction bases numbered 8, after V lost 2 bases and J lost 9 bases. This CDR3 is built from 15 residues. The germline V gene has CDR1 SEHNR and CDR2 FQNEAQ (reference sequence). CDR3 region: CASSLNAGGGRELFF. The CDR3 DNA is TGTGCCAGCAGCTTAAACGCGGGGGGCGGCCGGGAGCTGTTTTTT.

The chain links TRBV6-6 to TRBJ2-1; unclear D gene. V was clipped by 4 bases and J by 4 bases, with 8 bases between them. Germline values: CDR1 MNHNY, CDR2 SVGAGI (reference sequence). CDR3 length equals 13 residues. The CDR3 loop reads CASSSPTYNEQFF. DNA for the CDR3: TGTGCCAGCAGTTCCCCCACGTACAATGAGCAGTTCTTC.

This clone was detected once. The J gene is TRBJ2-3, the V gene TRBV4-1; a weak D match, TRBD1 (5 bases). Trimming shortened V by 1 base and J by 4 bases, and 12 bases separated the two germline ends. This CDR3 has 15 residues. The V gene's germline CDR1 is MGHRA and CDR2 YSYEKL. The CDR3 loop reads CASSQVFRASDTQYF. In DNA, the CDR3 is TGCGCCAGCAGCCAAGTGTTCAGGGCCTCAGATACGCAGTATTTT.

The chain uses TRBV6-2 or TRBV6-3 and TRBJ1-6, with D perhaps matching TRBD1 (6 bases). The CDR3 has 15 amino acids. CDR1 is MNHEY and CDR2 is SVGEGT in the germline V gene. V was shortened by 6 bases and J by 13 bases, with 22 bases between the two germline ends. CDR3 coding DNA: TGTGCCAGCAGCAGCGGGGGGACACCCGTCCTTCCCCTCCACTTT. Translating gives CASSSGGTPVLPLHF.